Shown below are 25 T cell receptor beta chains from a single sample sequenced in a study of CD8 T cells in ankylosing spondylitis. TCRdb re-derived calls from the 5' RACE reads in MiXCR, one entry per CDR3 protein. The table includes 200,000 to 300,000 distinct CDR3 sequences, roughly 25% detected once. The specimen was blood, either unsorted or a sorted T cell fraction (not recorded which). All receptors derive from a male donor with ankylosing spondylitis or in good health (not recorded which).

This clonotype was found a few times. The CDR3 sequence is CSARIGQVKGNEKLFF. DNA for the CDR3: TGCAGTGCTAGAATCGGACAGGTTAAGGGTAATGAAAAACTGTTTTTT. V gene TRBV20-1 combines with J gene TRBJ1-4, with 7 nucleotides matching TRBD1. The CDR3 is 16 residues long. With V trimmed by 2 bases and J by 4 bases, 10 bases remained unmatched. The germline gives CDR1 DFQATT, CDR2 SNEGSKA (reference sequence).

The CDR3 spells CASSEDRNDEQFF. The CDR3 coding sequence is TGTGCCAGCAGTGAGGACAGGAACGATGAGCAGTTCTTC. The V gene is TRBV5-8, the J gene TRBJ2-1, with 7 bases that match TRBD1. The CDR3 spans 13 residues. The V and J ends lost 5 bases and 8 bases, in that order; junction bases with no gene match: 7. CDR1 is SGHTS, CDR2 YDEGEE, per germline.

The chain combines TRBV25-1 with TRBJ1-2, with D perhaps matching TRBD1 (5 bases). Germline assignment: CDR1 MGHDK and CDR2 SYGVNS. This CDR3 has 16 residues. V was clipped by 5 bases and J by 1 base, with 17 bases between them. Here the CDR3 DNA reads TGTGCCAGCAGTCCTTGGCAGGCGGGGGTTAACTATGGCTACACCTTC. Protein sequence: CASSPWQAGVNYGYTF.

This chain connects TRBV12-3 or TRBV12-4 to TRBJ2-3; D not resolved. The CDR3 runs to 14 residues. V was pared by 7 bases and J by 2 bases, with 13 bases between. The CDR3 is CASTGERITDTQYF. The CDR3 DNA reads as TGTGCCAGCACCGGCGAGAGGATCACAGATACGCAGTATTTT.

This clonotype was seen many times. The CDR3 here is CASSFSGRETQYF. As DNA, the CDR3 is TGTGCCAGCAGCTTTTCAGGGCGAGAGACCCAGTACTTC. The chain combines TRBV13 with TRBJ2-5; TRBD1 might be the D (5 bases). The ends were cut back, 3 bases at V and 4 bases at J, with 9 bases in the middle. CDR3 length: 13 residues. Looked up from germline, CDR1 is PRHDT and CDR2 is FYEKMQ (reference sequence).

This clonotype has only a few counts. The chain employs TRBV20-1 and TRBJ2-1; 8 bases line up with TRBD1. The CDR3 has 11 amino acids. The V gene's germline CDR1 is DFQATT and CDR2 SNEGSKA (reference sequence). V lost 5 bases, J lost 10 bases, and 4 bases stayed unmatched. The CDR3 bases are TGCAGTGCTGGACAGGGTCTCGAGCAGTTCTTC. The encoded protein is CSAGQGLEQFF.

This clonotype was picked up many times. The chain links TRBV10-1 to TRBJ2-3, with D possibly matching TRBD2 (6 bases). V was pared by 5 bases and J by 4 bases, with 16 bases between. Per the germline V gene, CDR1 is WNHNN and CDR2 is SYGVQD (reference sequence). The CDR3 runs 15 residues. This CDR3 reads CASSLTSSGADTQYF. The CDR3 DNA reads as TGCGCCAGCAGTCTGACTAGTAGTGGCGCAGATACGCAGTATTTT.

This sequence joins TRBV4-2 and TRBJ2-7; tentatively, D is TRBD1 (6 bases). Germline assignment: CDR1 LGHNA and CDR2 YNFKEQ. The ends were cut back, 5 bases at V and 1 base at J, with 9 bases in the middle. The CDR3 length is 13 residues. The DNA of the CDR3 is TGTGCCAGCAGCACCGACAGGTCCTACGAGCAGTACTTC. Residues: CASSTDRSYEQYF.

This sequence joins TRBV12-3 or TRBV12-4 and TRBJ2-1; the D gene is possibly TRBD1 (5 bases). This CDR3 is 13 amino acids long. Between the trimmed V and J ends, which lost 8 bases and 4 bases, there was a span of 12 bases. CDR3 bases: TGTGCCAGCCGACAGAGCAATTACAATGAGCAGTTCTTC. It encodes CASRQSNYNEQFF.

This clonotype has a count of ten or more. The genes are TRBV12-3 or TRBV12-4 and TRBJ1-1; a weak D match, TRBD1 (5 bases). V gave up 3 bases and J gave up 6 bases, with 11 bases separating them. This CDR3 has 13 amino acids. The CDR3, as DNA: TGTGCCAGCAGTTTTCGGGGGATCGCTGAAGCTTTCTTT. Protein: CASSFRGIAEAFF.

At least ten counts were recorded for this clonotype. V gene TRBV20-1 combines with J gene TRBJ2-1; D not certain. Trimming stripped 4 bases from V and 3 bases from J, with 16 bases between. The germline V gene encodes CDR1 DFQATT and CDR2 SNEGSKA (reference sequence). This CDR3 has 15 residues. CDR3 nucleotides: TGCAGTGCTATATTTCAGGCAAACATCTACAATGAGCAGTTCTTC. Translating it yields CSAIFQANIYNEQFF.

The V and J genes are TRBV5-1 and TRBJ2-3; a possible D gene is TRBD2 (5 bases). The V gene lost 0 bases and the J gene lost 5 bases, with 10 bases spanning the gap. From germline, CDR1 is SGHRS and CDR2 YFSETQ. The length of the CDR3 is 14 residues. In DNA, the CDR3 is TGCGCCAGCAGCTTGGAGAGGGTTGGAGATACGCAGTATTTT. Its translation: CASSLERVGDTQYF.

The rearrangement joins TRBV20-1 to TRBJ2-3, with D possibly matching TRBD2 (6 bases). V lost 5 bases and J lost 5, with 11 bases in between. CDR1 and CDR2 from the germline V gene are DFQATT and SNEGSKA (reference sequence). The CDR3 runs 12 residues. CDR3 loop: CSAFLGGDTQYF. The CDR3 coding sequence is TGCAGTGCTTTCCTGGGAGGAGATACGCAGTATTTT.

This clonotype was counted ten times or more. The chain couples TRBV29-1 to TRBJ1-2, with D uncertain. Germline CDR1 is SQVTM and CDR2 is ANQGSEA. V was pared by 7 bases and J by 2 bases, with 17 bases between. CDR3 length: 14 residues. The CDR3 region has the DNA TGCAGCGCATACACCGGACGGTGGAACTATGGCTACACCTTC. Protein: CSAYTGRWNYGYTF.

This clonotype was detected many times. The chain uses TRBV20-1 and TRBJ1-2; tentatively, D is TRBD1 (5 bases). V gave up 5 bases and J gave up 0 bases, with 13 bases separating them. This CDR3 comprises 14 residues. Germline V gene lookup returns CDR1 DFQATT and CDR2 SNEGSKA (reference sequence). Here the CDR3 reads CSAPTQTANYGYTF. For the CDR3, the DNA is TGCAGTGCTCCAACCCAGACAGCTAACTATGGCTACACCTTC.

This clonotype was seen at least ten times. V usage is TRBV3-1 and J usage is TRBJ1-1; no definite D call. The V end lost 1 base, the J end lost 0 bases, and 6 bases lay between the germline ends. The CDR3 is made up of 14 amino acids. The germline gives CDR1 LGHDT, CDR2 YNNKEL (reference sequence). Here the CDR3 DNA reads TGTGCCAGCAGCCAAGTTGCGGTGAACACTGAAGCTTTCTTT. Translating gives CASSQVAVNTEAFF.

CDR3 protein: CSARDRGGAYEQYF. CDR3 bases: TGCAGTGCTAGAGATCGCGGGGGGGCCTACGAGCAGTACTTC. The genes are TRBV20-1 and TRBJ2-7; 9 bases align to TRBD2. The CDR3 consists of 14 residues. The germline V gene encodes CDR1 DFQATT and CDR2 SNEGSKA (reference sequence). V shed 0 bases and J 2 bases; nucleotides not matched to a gene: 2.

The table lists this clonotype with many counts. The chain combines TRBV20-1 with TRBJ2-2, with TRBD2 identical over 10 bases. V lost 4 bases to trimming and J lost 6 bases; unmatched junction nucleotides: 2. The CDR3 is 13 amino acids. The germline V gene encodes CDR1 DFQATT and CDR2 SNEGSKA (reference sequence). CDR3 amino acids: CSANSGGAGELFF. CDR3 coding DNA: TGCAGTGCTAACAGCGGGGGGGCCGGGGAGCTGTTTTTT.

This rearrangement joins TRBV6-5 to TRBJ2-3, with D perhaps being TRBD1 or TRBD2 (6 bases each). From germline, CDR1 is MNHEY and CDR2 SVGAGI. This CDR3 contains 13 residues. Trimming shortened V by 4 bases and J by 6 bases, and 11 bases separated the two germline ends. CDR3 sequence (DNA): TGTGCCAGCAGTTCCCCGGGGGCGGATACGCAGTATTTT. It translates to CASSSPGADTQYF.

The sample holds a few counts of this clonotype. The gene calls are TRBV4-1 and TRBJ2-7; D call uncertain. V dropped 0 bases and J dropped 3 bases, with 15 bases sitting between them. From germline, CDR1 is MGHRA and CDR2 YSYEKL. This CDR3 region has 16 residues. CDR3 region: CASSQDWPRQDYEQYF. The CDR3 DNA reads TGCGCCAGCAGCCAAGATTGGCCCAGGCAAGACTACGAGCAGTACTTC.

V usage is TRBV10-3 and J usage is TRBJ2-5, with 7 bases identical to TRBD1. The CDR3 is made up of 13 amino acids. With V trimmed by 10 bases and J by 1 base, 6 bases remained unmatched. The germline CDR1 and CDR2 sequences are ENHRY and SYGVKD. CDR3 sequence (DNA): TGTGCCACCACGGGACAGCTCCAAGAGACCCAGTACTTC. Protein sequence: CATTGQLQETQYF.

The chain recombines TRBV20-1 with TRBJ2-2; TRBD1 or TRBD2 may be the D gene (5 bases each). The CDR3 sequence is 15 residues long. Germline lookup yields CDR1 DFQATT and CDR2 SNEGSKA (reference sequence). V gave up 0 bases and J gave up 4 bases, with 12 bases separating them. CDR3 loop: CSARESGTATGELFF. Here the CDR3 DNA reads TGCAGTGCTAGAGAATCCGGGACGGCCACCGGGGAGCTGTTTTTT.

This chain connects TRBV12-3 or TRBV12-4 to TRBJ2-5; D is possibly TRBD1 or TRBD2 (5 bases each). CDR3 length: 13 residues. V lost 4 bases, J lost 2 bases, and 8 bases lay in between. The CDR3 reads CASSWDQQETQYF. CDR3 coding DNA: TGTGCCAGCAGTTGGGACCAACAAGAGACCCAGTACTTC.

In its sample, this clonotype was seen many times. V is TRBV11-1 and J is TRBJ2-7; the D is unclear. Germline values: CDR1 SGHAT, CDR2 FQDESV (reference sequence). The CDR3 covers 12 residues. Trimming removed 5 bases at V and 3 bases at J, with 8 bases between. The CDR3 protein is CASSPRGYEQYF. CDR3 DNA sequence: TGTGCCAGCAGCCCCCGCGGCTACGAGCAGTACTTC.

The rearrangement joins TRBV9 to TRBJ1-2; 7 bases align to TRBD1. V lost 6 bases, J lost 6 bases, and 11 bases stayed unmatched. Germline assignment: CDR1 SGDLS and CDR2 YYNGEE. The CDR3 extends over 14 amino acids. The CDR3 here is CASNRPGGKDGYTF. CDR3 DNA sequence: TGTGCCAGCAACAGACCAGGGGGGAAAGATGGCTACACCTTC.